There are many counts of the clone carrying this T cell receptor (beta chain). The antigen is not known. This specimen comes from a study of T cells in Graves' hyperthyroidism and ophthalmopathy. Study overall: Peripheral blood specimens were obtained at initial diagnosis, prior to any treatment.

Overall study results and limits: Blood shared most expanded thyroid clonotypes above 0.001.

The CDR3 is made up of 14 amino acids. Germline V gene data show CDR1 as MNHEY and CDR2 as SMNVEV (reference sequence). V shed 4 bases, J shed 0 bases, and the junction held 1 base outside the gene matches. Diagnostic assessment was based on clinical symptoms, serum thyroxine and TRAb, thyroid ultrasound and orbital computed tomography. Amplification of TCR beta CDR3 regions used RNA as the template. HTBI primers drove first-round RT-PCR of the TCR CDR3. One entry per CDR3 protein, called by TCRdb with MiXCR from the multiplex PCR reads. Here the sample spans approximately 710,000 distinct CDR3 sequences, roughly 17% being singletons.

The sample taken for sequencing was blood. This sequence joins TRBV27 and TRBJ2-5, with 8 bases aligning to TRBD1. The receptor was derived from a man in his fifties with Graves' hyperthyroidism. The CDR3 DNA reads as TGTGCCAGCAGTTACAGGGGGTACCAAGAGACCCAGTACTTC. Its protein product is CASSYRGYQETQYF.